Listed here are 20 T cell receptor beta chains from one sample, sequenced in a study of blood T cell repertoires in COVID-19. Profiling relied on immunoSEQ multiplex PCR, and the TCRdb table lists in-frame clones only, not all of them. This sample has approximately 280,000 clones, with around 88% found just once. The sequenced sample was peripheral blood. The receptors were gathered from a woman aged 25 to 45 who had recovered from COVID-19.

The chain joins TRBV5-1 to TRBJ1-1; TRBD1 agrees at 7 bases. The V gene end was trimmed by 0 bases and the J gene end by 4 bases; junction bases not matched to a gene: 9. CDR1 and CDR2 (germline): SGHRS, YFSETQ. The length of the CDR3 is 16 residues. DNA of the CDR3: TGCGCCAGCAGCTTGGATCCGGTGGGACAGCTCACTGAAGCTTTCTTT. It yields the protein CASSLDPVGQLTEAFF.

CDR3 loop: CAIGTVEQYF. CDR3 DNA sequence: TGTGCCATAGGGACAGTCGAGCAGTACTTC. The chain carries TRBV6-5 and TRBJ2-7; 7 bases map to TRBD1. Trimming at V came to 10 bases and at J to 6 bases, leaving 3 bases not matched to a gene. CDR1 is MNHEY and CDR2 is SVGAGI in the germline V gene. CDR3 length equals 10 residues.

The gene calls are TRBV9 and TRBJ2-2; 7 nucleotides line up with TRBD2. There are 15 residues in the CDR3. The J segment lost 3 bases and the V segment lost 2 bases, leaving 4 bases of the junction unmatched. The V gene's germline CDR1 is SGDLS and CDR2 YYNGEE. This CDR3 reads CASSVRAGYTGELFF. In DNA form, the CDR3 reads TGTGCCAGCAGCGTCAGAGCGGGATACACCGGGGAGCTGTTTTTT.

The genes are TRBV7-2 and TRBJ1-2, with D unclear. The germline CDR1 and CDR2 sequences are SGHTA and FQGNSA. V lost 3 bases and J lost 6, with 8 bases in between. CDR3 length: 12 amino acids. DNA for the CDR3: TGTGCCAGCAGCTTTTTCGGGGATGGCTACACCTTC. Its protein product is CASSFFGDGYTF.

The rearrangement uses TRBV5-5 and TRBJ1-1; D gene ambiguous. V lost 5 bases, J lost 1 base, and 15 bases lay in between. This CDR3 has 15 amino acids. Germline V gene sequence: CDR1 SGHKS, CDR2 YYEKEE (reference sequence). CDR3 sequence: CASSRVAEGNTEAFF. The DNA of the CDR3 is TGTGCCAGCAGTCGTGTGGCCGAGGGGAACACTGAAGCTTTCTTT.

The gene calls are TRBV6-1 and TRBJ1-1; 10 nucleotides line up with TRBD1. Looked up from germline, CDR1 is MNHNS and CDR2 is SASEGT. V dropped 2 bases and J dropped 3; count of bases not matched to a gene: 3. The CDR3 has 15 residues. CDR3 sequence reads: CASSENDRGHTEAFF. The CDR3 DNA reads TGTGCCAGCAGTGAAAACGACAGGGGGCACACTGAAGCTTTCTTT.

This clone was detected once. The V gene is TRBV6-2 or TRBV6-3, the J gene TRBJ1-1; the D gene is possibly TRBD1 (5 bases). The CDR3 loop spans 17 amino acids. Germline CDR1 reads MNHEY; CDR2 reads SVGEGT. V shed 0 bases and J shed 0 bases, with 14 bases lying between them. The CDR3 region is CASSYSAVRGMNTEAFF. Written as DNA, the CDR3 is TGTGCCAGCAGTTACTCGGCGGTGCGGGGGATGAACACTGAAGCTTTCTTT.

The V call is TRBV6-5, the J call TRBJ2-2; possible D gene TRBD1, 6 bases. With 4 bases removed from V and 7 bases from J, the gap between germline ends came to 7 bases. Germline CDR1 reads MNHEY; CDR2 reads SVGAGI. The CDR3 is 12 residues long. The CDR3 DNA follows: TGTGCCAGCAGTTTCAGGGGCGGGGAGCTGTTTTTT. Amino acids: CASSFRGGELFF.

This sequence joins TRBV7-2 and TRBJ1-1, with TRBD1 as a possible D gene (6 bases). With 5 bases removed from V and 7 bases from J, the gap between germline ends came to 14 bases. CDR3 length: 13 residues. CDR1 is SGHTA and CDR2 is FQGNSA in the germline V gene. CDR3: CASSPYRALEAFF. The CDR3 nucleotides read TGTGCCAGCAGCCCCTACAGGGCTCTTGAAGCTTTCTTT.

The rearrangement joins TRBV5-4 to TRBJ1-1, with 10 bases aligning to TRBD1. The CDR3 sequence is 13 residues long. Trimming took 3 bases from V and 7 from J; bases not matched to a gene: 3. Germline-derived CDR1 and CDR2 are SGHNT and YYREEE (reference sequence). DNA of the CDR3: TGTGCCAGCAGCTGGGACAGGGGCGATGAAGCTTTCTTT. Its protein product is CASSWDRGDEAFF. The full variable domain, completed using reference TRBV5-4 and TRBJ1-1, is ETGVTQSPTHLIKTRGQQVTLRCSSQSGHNTVSWYQQALGQGPQFIFQYYREEENGRGNFPPRFSGLQFPNYSSELNVNALELDDSALYLCASSWDRGDEAFFGQGTRLTVV.

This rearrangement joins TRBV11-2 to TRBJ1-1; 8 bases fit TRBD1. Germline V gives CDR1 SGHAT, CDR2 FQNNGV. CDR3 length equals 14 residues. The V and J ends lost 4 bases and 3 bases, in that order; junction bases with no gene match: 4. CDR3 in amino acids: CASSYIQGDTEAFF. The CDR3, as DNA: TGTGCCAGCAGCTACATACAGGGGGACACTGAAGCTTTCTTT. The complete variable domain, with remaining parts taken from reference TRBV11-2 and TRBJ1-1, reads EAGVAQSPRYKIIEKRQSVAFWCNPISGHATLYWYQQILGQGPKLLIQFQNNGVVDDSQLPKDRFSAERLKGVDSTLKIQPAKLEDSAVYLCASSYIQGDTEAFFGQGTRLTVV.

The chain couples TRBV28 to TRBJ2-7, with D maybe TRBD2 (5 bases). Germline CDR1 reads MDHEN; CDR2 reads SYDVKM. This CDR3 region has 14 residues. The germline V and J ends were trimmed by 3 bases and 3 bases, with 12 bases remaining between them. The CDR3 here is CASSLIGEHYEQYF. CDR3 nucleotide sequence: TGTGCCAGCAGTTTGATCGGGGAGCACTACGAGCAGTACTTC.

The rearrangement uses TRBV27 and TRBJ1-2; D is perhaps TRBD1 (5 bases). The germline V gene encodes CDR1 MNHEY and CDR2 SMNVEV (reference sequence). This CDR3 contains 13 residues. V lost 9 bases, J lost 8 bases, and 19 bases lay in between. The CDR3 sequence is CASGATGGGGYTF. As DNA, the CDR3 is TGTGCCAGTGGGGCGACGGGGGGTGGGGGCTACACCTTC.

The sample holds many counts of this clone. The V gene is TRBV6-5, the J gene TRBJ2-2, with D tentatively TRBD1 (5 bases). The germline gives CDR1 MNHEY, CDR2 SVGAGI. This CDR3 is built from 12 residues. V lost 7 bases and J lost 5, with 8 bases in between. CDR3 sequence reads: CASKKGTGELFF. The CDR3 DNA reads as TGTGCCAGCAAGAAGGGGACCGGGGAGCTGTTTTTT.

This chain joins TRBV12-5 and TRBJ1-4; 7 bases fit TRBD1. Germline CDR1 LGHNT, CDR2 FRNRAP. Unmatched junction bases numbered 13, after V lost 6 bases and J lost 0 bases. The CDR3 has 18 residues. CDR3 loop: CASGLGQRTFATNEKLFF. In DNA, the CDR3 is TGTGCTAGTGGACTGGGACAGCGTACCTTTGCAACTAATGAAAAACTGTTTTTT. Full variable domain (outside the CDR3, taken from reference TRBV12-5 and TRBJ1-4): DARVTQTPRHKVTEMGQEVTMRCQPILGHNTVFWYRQTMMQGLELLAYFRNRAPLDDSGMPKDRFSAEMPDATLATLKIQPSEPRDSAVYFCASGLGQRTFATNEKLFFGSGTQLSVL.

The chain's CDR3 is CASSPPLYGGQNTEAFF. In nucleotides, the CDR3 is TGTGCCAGCTCGCCTCCCCTCTACGGAGGCCAGAACACTGAAGCTTTCTTT. The rearrangement uses TRBV18 and TRBJ1-1; D unresolved. The CDR3 is 17 residues long. The V gene's germline CDR1 is KGHSH and CDR2 LQKENI. V lost 6 bases to trimming and J lost 1 base, with 21 bases between them.

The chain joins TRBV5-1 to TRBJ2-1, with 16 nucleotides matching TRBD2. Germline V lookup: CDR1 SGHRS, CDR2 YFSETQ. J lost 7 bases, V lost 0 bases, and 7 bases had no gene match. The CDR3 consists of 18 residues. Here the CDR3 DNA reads TGCGCCAGCAGCTTGGAGCCGGGACTAGCGGGGGGGCCTAATGAGCAGTTCTTC. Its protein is CASSLEPGLAGGPNEQFF.

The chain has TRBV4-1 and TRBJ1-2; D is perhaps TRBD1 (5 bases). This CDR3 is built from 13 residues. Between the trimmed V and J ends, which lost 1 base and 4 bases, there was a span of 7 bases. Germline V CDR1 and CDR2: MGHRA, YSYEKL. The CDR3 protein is CASSQGQGYGYTF. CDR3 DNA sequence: TGCGCCAGCAGCCAAGGGCAGGGCTATGGCTACACCTTC.

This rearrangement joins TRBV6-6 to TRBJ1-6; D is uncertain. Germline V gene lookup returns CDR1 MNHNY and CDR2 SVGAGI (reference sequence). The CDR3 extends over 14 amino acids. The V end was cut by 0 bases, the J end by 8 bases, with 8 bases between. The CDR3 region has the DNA TGTGCCAGCAGTTACTCCCGGGTCGATTCACCCCTCCACTTT. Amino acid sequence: CASSYSRVDSPLHF.

The CDR3 bases are TGTGCCAGCAGCCAAGACGGAGCTAACTATGGCTACACCTTC. The encoded protein is CASSQDGANYGYTF. The gene calls are TRBV3-1 (or the pseudogene TRBV3-2) and TRBJ1-2; D gene uncertain. The CDR3 totals 14 residues. Trimming cost V 0 bases and J 0 bases, with 5 bases left between them. In germline, CDR1 is LGHDT, CDR2 YNNKEL (reference sequence).